This TCR beta chain was recorded in a study of cytomegalovirus exposure and HLA in healthy donors. General study points: An analysis that was carried out later associated approximately 15,000 TCR beta sequences with HLA alleles at 0.05 false discovery rate. One variant, a missense change in DCLRE1C, was linked in a later analysis to TCR beta V- and J-gene trimming.

The PCR used 60 Vbeta and 13 Jbeta primers. Sequencing was performed with immunoSEQ multiplex PCR; in TCRdb, only in-frame clones are kept and a portion is missing. Of approximately 150,000 clones detected, about two thirds appear once; the ten largest clones hold approximately 4.5%. Trimming took off 0 bases at V and 2 bases at J, with 11 bases between the two ends. Germline V CDR1 and CDR2: SNHLY, FYNNEI. The CDR3 is 15 amino acids. Concerning this clone: Antigen: not known.

This clonotype originated in a woman younger than 30 in good health and CMV-seropositive. This chain connects TRBV2 to TRBJ2-7; a possible D gene is TRBD2 (5 bases). Specimen: PBMCs. CDR3 in DNA: TGTGCCAGCAGTGAAGCAGGACTGGAAACCTACGAGCAGTACTTC. Protein sequence: CASSEAGLETYEQYF.